This T cell receptor beta chain was captured in a study of human T cells and chemical hapten exposure. On the study more broadly: There were weekly diphenylcyclopropenone doses to the scalp for patients throughout the roughly 25-week study.

Noted time point: patch test 1, 2 weeks after DPC sensitization. The treatment is: therapeutic diphenylcyclopropenone sensitization with weekly scalp DPC. Blood was collected ahead of every patch test applied. TCRdb redid the calling of the RACE reads with MiXCR, one entry per CDR3 protein. The sample yields under 150,000 distinct CDR3 sequences, over 10% seen once. The CDR3 has 14 amino acids. V lost 4 bases to trimming and J lost 5 bases, with 15 bases between them. This clonotype has more than one count but fewer than ten. The starting material was whole blood, obtained in connection with sensitization to the hapten diphenylcyclopropenone (DPC). The receptor was derived from a woman aged 45-59 years with alopecia areata. Some clones in this sample may be carry-over from other donors' samples. The chain carries TRBV23-1 and TRBJ2-7; tentative D call: TRBD1 (6 bases). TRBV23-1 is marked as an open reading frame, function uncertain. CDR3 DNA sequence: TGCGCCAGCAGTCTGGTTGAACAGGGCGACGAGCAGTACTTC. Encoded protein: CASSLVEQGDEQYF.